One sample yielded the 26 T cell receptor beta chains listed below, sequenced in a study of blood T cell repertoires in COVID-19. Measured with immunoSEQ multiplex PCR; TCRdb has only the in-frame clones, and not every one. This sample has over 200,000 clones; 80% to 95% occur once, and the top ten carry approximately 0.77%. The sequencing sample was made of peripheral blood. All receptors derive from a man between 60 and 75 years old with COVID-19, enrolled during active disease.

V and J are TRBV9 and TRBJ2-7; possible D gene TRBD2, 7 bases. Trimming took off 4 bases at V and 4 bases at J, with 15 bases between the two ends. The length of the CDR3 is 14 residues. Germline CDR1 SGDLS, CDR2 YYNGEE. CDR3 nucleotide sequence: TGTGCCAGCAGCCGGGCGGGGGCACTTTACGAGCAGTACTTC. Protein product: CASSRAGALYEQYF.

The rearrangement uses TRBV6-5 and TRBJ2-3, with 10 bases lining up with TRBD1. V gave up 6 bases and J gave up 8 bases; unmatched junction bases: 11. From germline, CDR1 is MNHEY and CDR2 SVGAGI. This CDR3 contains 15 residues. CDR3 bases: TGTGCCAGCAGCACTGGGACAGGGGAGCTTGCTACGCAGTATTTT. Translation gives CASSTGTGELATQYF.

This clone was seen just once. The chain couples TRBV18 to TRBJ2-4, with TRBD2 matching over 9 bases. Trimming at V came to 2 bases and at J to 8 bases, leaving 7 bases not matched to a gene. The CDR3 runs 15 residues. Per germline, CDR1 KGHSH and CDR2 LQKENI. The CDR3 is CASSPRRGGQDIQYF. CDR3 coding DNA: TGTGCCAGCTCACCAAGGCGGGGGGGCCAGGACATTCAGTACTTC.

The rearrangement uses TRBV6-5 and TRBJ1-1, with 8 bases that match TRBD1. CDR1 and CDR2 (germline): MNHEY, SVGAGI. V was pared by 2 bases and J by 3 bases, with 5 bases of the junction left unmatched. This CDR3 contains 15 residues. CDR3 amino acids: CASSYQGAGYTEAFF. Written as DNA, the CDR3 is TGTGCCAGCAGTTACCAGGGGGCCGGATACACTGAAGCTTTCTTT.

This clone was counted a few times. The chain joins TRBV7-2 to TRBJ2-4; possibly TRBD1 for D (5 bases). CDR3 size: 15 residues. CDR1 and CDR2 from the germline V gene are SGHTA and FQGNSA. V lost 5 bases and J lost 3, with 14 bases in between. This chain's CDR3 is CASSTSARVKNIQYF. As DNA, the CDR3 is TGTGCCAGCAGCACCTCGGCCAGGGTCAAAAACATTCAGTACTTC.

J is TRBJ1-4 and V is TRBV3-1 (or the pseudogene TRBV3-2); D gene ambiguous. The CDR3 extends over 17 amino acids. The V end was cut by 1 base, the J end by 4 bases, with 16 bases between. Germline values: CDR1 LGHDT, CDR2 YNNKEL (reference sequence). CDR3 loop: CASSQVGRNAFNEKLFF. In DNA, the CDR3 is TGTGCCAGCAGCCAAGTTGGCAGGAATGCGTTTAATGAAAAACTGTTTTTT.

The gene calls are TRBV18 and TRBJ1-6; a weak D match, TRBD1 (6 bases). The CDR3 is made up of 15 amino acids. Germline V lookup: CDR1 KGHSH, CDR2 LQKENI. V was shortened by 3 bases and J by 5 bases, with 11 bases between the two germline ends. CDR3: CASSPLDSDNSPLHF. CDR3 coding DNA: TGTGCCAGCTCACCTCTGGACAGCGATAATTCACCCCTCCACTTT.

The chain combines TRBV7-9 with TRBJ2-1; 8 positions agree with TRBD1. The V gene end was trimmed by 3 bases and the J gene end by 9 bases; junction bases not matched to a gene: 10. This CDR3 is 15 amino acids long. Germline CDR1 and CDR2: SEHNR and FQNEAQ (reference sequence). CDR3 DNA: TGTGCCAGCAGCTTGACAGGGGACTCGGGACGTGAGCAGTTCTTC. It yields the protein CASSLTGDSGREQFF.

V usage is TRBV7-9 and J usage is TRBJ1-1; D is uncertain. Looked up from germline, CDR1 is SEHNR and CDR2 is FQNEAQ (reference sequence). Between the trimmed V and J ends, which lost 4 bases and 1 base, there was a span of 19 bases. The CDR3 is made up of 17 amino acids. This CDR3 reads CASSSQRRNPGNTEAFF. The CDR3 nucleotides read TGTGCCAGCAGCTCGCAGCGACGGAATCCGGGGAACACTGAAGCTTTCTTT.

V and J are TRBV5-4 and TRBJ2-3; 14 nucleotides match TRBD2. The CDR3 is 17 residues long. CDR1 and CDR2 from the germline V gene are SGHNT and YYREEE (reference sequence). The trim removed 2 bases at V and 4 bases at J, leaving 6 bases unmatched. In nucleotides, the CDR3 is TGTGCCAGCAGCTTCCCGACTAGCGGGAGGGGCTCAGATACGCAGTATTTT. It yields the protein CASSFPTSGRGSDTQYF.

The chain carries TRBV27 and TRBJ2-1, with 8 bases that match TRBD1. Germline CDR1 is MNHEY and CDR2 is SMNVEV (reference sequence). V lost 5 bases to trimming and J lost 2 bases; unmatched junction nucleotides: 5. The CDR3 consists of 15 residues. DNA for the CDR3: TGTGCCAGCAGTCCCCGACAGGGGCCCTACAATGAGCAGTTCTTC. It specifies CASSPRQGPYNEQFF.

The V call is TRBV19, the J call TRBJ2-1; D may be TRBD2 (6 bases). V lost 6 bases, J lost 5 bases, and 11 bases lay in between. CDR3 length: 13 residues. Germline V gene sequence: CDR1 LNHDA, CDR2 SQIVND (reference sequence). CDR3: CASRGDLHNEQFF. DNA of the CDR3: TGTGCCAGTAGAGGGGACTTACACAATGAGCAGTTCTTC.

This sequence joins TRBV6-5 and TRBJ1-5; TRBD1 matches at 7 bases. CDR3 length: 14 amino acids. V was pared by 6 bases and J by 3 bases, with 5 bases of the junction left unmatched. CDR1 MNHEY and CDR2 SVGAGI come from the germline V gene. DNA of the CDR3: TGTGCCAGCAGAGCGACAGGGATCAATCAGCCCCAGCATTTT. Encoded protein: CASRATGINQPQHF.

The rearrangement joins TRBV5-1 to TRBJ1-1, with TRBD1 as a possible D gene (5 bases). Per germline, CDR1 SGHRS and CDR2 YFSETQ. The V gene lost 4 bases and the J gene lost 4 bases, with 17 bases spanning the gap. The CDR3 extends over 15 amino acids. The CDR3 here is CASSPSGGGGTEAFF. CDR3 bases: TGCGCCAGCAGCCCGTCGGGCGGGGGAGGCACTGAAGCTTTCTTT.

CDR3 protein: CASSEVNYGYTF. CDR3 nucleotide sequence: TGTGCCAGCAGTGAGGTAAACTATGGCTACACCTTC. V is TRBV12-3 or TRBV12-4 and J is TRBJ1-2; D is unclear. Trimming shortened V by 5 bases and J by 2 bases, and 6 bases separated the two germline ends. CDR3 size: 12 residues.

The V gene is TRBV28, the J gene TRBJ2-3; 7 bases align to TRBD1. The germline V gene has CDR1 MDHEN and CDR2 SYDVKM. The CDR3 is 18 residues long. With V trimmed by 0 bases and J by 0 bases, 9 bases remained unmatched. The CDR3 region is CASSLWGTAKASTDTQYF. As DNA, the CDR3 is TGTGCCAGCAGTTTATGGGGGACAGCGAAAGCCAGCACAGATACGCAGTATTTT.

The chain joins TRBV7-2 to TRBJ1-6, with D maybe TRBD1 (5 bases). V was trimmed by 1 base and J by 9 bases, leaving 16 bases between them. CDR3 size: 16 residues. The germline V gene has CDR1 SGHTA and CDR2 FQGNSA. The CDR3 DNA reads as TGTGCCAGCAGCTTAGGGGGCGAGGGTAGCGGTTCACCCCTCCACTTT. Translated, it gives CASSLGGEGSGSPLHF. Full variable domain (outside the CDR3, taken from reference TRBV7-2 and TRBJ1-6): GAGVSQSPSNKVTEKGKDVELRCDPISGHTALYWYRQSLGQGLEFLIYFQGNSAPDKSGLPSDRFSAERTGGSVSTLTIQRTQQEDSAVYLCASSLGGEGSGSPLHFGNGTRLTVT.

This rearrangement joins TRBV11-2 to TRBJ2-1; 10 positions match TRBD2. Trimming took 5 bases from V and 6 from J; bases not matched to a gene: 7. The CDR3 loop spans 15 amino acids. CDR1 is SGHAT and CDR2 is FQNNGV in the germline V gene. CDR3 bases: TGTGCCAGCAGCGTGGGAGCGGGAGGGGTCAATGAGCAGTTCTTC. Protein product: CASSVGAGGVNEQFF.

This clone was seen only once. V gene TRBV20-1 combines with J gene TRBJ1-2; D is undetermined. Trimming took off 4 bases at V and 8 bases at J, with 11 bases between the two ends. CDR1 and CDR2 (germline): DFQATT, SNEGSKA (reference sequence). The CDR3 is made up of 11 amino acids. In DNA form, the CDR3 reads TGCAGTGCTATCGGGATCGGGGGCTACACCTTC. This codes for CSAIGIGGYTF.

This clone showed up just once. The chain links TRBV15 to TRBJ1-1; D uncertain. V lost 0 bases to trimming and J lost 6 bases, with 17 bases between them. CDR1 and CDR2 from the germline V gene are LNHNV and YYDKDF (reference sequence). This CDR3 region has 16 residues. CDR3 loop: CATSRDPGTLHPEAFF. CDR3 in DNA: TGTGCCACCAGCAGAGATCCGGGAACCCTACACCCTGAAGCTTTCTTT.

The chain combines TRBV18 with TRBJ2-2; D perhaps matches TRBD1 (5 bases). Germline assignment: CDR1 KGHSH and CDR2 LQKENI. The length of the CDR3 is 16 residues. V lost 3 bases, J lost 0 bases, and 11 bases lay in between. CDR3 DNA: TGTGCCAGCTCACCTCAGGGTTTTTCGAACACCGGGGAGCTGTTTTTT. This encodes CASSPQGFSNTGELFF.

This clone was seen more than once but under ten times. The DNA of the CDR3 is TGTGCCAGCCGCCGTACACAGGGAGCCGGGACTAGCGCTTACAATGAGCAGTTCTTC. It encodes CASRRTQGAGTSAYNEQFF. The chain couples TRBV14 to TRBJ2-1, with TRBD2 identical over 10 bases. Germline V gene sequence: CDR1 SGHDN, CDR2 FVKESK. V lost 8 bases to trimming and J lost 4 bases; unmatched junction nucleotides: 20. The CDR3 covers 19 residues.

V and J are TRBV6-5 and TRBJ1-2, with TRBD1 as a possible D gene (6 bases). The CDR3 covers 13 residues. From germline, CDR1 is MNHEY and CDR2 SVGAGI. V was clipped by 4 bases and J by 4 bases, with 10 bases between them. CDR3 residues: CASSLGQLYGYTF. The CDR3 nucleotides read TGTGCCAGCAGTTTAGGACAGCTCTATGGCTACACCTTC.

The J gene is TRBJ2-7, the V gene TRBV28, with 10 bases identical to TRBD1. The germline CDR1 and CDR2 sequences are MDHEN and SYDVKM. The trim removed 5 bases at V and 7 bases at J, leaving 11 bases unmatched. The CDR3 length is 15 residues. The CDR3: CASSGRGTGAGEQYF. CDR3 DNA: TGTGCCAGCAGTGGACGAGGGACAGGGGCTGGGGAGCAGTACTTC.

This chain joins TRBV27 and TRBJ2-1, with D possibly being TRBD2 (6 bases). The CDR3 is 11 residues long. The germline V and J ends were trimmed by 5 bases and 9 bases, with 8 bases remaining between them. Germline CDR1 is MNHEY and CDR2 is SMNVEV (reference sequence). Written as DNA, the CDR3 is TGTGCCAGCAGTGCCGGGGGTGAGCAGTTCTTC. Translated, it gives CASSAGGEQFF.

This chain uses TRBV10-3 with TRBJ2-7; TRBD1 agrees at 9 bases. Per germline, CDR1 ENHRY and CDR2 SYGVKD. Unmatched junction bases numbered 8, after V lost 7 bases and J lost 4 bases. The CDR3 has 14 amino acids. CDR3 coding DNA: TGTGCCATCAAGGGACAGGGAGCAATTTACGAGCAGTACTTC. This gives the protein CAIKGQGAIYEQYF.